What follows is one T cell receptor (beta chain) and its context. This specimen comes from a study of radiation and T cells in renal cell carcinoma. Trimming removed 3 bases from V and 1 base from J; junction bases left unmatched: 1. This CDR3 region has 16 residues. Germline loops: CDR1 SGDLS, CDR2 YYNGEE. Sample time point: baseline pretreatment blood. The treatment: 15 Gy SBRT to primary tumor, nephrectomy 4 weeks later. Using immunoSEQ multiplex PCR, the repertoire was profiled, and TCRdb retains in-frame clones only, with some absent. The sample has roughly 150,000 clones, 88% seen once. The rearrangement uses TRBV9 and TRBJ2-2, with TRBD2 matching 12 bases. Sample: blood, taken from a patient whose treatment included radiotherapy and nephrectomy. The TCR comes from a woman aged 70-85 years with renal cell carcinoma. The CDR3 loop is CASSEGLAGNTGELFF. In DNA form, the CDR3 reads TGTGCCAGCAGCGAGGGACTAGCGGGGAACACCGGGGAGCTGTTTTTT.